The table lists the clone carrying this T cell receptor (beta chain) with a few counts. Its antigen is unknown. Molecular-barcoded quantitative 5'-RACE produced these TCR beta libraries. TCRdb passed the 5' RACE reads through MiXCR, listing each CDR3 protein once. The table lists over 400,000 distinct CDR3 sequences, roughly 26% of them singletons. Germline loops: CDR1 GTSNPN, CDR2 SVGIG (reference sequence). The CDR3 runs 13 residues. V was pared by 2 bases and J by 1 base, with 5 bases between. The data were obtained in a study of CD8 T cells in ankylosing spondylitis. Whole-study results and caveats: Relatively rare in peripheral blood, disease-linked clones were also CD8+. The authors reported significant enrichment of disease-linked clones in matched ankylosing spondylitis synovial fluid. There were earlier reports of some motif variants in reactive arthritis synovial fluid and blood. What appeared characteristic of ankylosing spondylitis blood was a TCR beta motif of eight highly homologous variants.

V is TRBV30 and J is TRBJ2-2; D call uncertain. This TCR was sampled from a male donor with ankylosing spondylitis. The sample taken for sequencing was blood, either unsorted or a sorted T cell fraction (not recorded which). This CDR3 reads CAWSRQNTGELFF. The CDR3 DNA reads TGTGCCTGGAGTCGACAGAACACCGGGGAGCTGTTTTTT.